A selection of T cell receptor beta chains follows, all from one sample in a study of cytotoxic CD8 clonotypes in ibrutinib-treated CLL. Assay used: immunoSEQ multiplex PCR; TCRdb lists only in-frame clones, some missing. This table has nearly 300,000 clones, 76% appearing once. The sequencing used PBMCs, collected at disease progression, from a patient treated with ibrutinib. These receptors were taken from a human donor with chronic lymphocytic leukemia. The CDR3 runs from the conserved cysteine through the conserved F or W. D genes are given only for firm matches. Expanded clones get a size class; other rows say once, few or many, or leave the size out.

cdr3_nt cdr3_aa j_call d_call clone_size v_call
TGTGCCAGCAGCTTCACTAGCGGAGCAGATACGCAGTATTTT CASSFTSGADTQYF TRBJ2-3 TRBD2 . TRBV11-3
TGCGCCAGCAGCTTAACTAGCGGGAGTTCCGGGGAGCTGTTTTTT CASSLTSGSSGELFF TRBJ2-2 TRBD2 few TRBV5-1
TGTGCCAGCAGCCCGCGACAGGAGTTAACCGGGGAGCTGTTTTTT CASSPRQELTGELFF TRBJ2-2 . . TRBV9
TGTGCCAGCTCACCACGGTCAGGGGGCGCCCGGAACACCGGGGAGCTGTTTTTT CASSPRSGGARNTGELFF TRBJ2-2 TRBD1 . TRBV18
TGTGCCAGCAGCCCTTGGGGCGTGGAGGGCTACACCTTC CASSPWGVEGYTF TRBJ1-2 . . TRBV28
TGTGCCAGCCGACGGGCCTACGAGCAGTACTTC CASRRAYEQYF TRBJ2-7 . . TRBV5-3
TGTGCCAGCAGCTTGGGTGGGGACAGGGTGTATGGCTACACCTTC CASSLGGDRVYGYTF TRBJ1-2 TRBD1 . TRBV5-6
TGTGCCAGCAGAAACCGGGAGTCGTGGAATGAGCAGTTCTTC CASRNRESWNEQFF TRBJ2-1 . . TRBV6-5
TGTGCCAGTAGTTACCAGGAGTATAGCAATCAGCCCCAGCATTTT CASSYQEYSNQPQHF TRBJ1-5 . . TRBV19
TGTGCCAGCAGCCAGAGGGGGTTCTACGAGCAGTACTTC CASSQRGFYEQYF TRBJ2-7 . . TRBV7-2
TGTGCCAGTAGTGCTGGGACAGGTAATTCACCCCTCCACTTT CASSAGTGNSPLHF TRBJ1-6 TRBD1 . TRBV19
TGCGCCAGCAGCCAGGAGTTTACCGAGCAGTACTTC CASSQEFTEQYF TRBJ2-7 . . TRBV4-1
TGTGCCAGCAGCCGCGACAGACTCCTTGAAAAACTGTTTTTT CASSRDRLLEKLFF TRBJ1-4 . few TRBV11-2
TGTGCCAGCCCTCTGGGGCTAACAGATACGCAGTATTTT CASPLGLTDTQYF TRBJ2-3 . . TRBV2
TGCAGCGTTGTCTGGGGAGTAAACACTGAAGCTTTCTTT CSVVWGVNTEAFF TRBJ1-1 . . TRBV29-1
TGTGCTAGTGGTGCACAGGGGGCATACAATGAGCAGTTCTTC CASGAQGAYNEQFF TRBJ2-1 TRBD1 . TRBV12-5
TGTGCCAGCCCCGGGACTCAAGGGCAGTACTTC CASPGTQGQYF TRBJ2-7 . . TRBV2